What follows describes a single T cell receptor (beta chain). This sample is drawn from a study of control samples from healthy donors and cancer patients. The CDR3 spans 16 residues. Losses at the gene ends were 1 base for V and 2 bases for J; bases not matched to a gene: 1. CDR1 and CDR2 from the germline V gene are SSHAT and FNYEAQ (reference sequence). Clones were read by immunoSEQ multiplex PCR, and TCRdb kept only the in-frame ones, dropping some. Found here are about 160,000 clones, 85% to 95% of them singletons; the top ten hold under 8.5%. This receptor was taken from a woman between 40 and 50 years old in good health. Sequenced: blood. The gene calls are TRBV7-7 and TRBJ2-5, with TRBD2 matching 13 bases. CDR3 sequence reads: CASSLGGLAGQETQYF. Written as DNA, the CDR3 is TGTGCCAGCAGCTTAGGGGGACTAGCGGGGCAAGAGACCCAGTACTTC.